These 32 T cell receptor beta chains share one sample of origin, sequenced in a study of blood T cells in healthy people across ages. With a J-beta primer mix and a sample-barcoded 5' primer, a second PCR ran roughly 6 to 11 cycles. TCRdb used MiXCR to reprocess the 5' RACE reads, holding one entry per CDR3 protein. Altogether 1.5 million to 2 million distinct CDR3 sequences are present, roughly 49% being singletons, with the ten largest covering roughly 2.1%. Sequenced: blood. The origin of the receptors is a woman in her thirties or forties in good health.

This chain connects TRBV27 to TRBJ1-5, with 7 bases fitting TRBD1. Losses at the gene ends were 6 bases for V and 0 bases for J; bases not matched to a gene: 5. This CDR3 is 15 amino acids long. Germline V gene lookup returns CDR1 MNHEY and CDR2 SMNVEV (reference sequence). The CDR3, as DNA: TGTGCCAGCAGCCTGGACAGGTATAGCAATCAGCCCCAGCATTTT. Its translation is CASSLDRYSNQPQHF.

The chain's CDR3 is CASSLLPRLAGGTYNEQFF. The CDR3, as DNA: TGTGCCAGCAGTTTACTACCCAGACTAGCGGGGGGCACCTACAATGAGCAGTTCTTC. The chain employs TRBV6-2 or TRBV6-3 and TRBJ2-1, with 13 bases identical to TRBD2. Germline V gene data show CDR1 as MNHEY and CDR2 as SVGEGT. CDR3 size: 19 residues. V trimming: 4 bases; J trimming: 2 bases; junction bases outside the gene matches: 11.

J is TRBJ1-1 and V is TRBV28; possible D gene TRBD1, 5 bases. The CDR3 sequence is 14 residues long. V shed 6 bases and J shed 1 base, with 12 bases lying between them. The germline gives CDR1 MDHEN, CDR2 SYDVKM. This CDR3 is CASSQGPRNTEAFF. CDR3 DNA sequence: TGTGCCAGCAGCCAGGGACCGCGGAACACTGAAGCTTTCTTT.

The chain combines TRBV6-2 or TRBV6-3 with TRBJ2-3; 9 bases align to TRBD2. CDR1 MNHEY and CDR2 SVGEGT come from the germline V gene. This CDR3 spans 16 amino acids. V trimming: 4 bases; J trimming: 2 bases; junction bases outside the gene matches: 7. This CDR3 is CASSSYSGGYTDTQYF. As DNA, the CDR3 is TGTGCCAGCAGTTCGTATAGCGGGGGATACACAGATACGCAGTATTTT.

Only a few counts were recorded for this clonotype. The chain employs TRBV29-1 and TRBJ2-7, with 7 bases that match TRBD1. The germline gives CDR1 SQVTM, CDR2 ANQGSEA. The junction had 10 bases not matched to a gene; V was cut back by 1 base and J by 1 base. The CDR3 contains 16 residues. CDR3 bases: TGCAGCGTTGAAGGTTCCGAGACAGGGCATTCCTACGAGCAGTACTTC. Its protein is CSVEGSETGHSYEQYF.

This clonotype has more than one count but fewer than ten. A much larger clone differs by one base, so this may be a read error. The V and J genes are TRBV3-1 and TRBJ2-1; D is ambiguous. The CDR3 runs to 11 residues. Germline V gene sequence: CDR1 LGHDT, CDR2 YNNKEL (reference sequence). Trimming removed 1 base from V and 8 bases from J, with 3 bases in between. CDR3 DNA: TGTGCCAGCAGCCAAGTGCATGAGCAGTTCTTC. Translating it yields CASSQVHEQFF.

This clonotype was counted between two and nine times. The chain recombines TRBV7-2 with TRBJ2-5; no firm D call. Germline loops: CDR1 SGHTA, CDR2 FQGNSA. There are 13 residues in the CDR3. The V gene lost 3 bases and the J gene lost 4 bases, with 9 bases spanning the gap. The CDR3 DNA is TGTGCCAGCAGCTTGGGAATGCGAGAGACCCAGTACTTC. Its protein product is CASSLGMRETQYF.

This chain joins TRBV2 and TRBJ2-4; 7 bases match TRBD1. This CDR3 is 18 amino acids long. The V and J ends lost 2 bases and 0 bases, in that order; junction bases with no gene match: 10. Per germline, CDR1 SNHLY and CDR2 FYNNEI. The CDR3 DNA reads TGTGCCAGCAGTGAACTGGGACAGTGGGTTATAGCCAAAAACATTCAGTACTTC. As protein: CASSELGQWVIAKNIQYF.

The chain employs TRBV7-2 and TRBJ1-4; unclear D gene. Germline-derived CDR1 and CDR2 are SGHTA and FQGNSA. The CDR3 loop spans 12 amino acids. Trimming took 2 bases from V and 7 from J, leaving 5 bases between them. The CDR3 DNA follows: TGTGCCAGCAGCTTAATCGGTGAAAAACTGTTTTTT. This codes for CASSLIGEKLFF.

In nucleotides, the CDR3 is TGTGCCAGCAGCTTGGAAGGGACTCCAGGTACGCAGTATTTT. Translation: CASSLEGTPGTQYF. V and J are TRBV5-5 and TRBJ2-3; D might be TRBD2 (6 bases). Germline values: CDR1 SGHKS, CDR2 YYEKEE (reference sequence). The V end lost 0 bases, the J end lost 8 bases, and 13 bases lay between the germline ends. CDR3 length equals 14 residues. Supplemented by reference TRBV5-5 and TRBJ2-3, the full variable domain reads DAGVTQSPTHLIKTRGQQVTLRCSPISGHKSVSWYQQVLGQGPQFIFQYYEKEERGRGNFPDRFSARQFPNYSSELNVNALLLGDSALYLCASSLEGTPGTQYFGPGTRLTVL.

The genes are TRBV7-2 and TRBJ2-5, with D tentatively TRBD1 (6 bases). The J call may be in error: the DNA end matches TRBJ2-7 better. Germline CDR1 reads SGHTA; CDR2 reads FQGNSA. CDR3 size: 15 residues. The CDR3, as DNA: TGTGCCAGCAGCTTAGCGGGGGCGCTTACTAACGAGCAGTACTTC. Its protein is CASSLAGALTNEQYF.

In its sample, this clonotype was seen a few times. The J gene is TRBJ2-7, the V gene TRBV4-1; possibly TRBD1 for D (6 bases). V was shortened by 10 bases and J by 6 bases, with 13 bases between the two germline ends. CDR3 length: 11 amino acids. Germline V gene sequence: CDR1 MGHRA, CDR2 YSYEKL. CDR3 DNA: TGCGCCACCACACAGGGCTCCGAGCAGTACTTC. Translated: CATTQGSEQYF.

This clonotype has just a few counts. The rearrangement joins TRBV6-5 to TRBJ2-7, with unresolved D. Per germline, CDR1 MNHEY and CDR2 SVGAGI. The CDR3 extends over 14 amino acids. Trimming pared 2 bases from V and 2 bases from J, leaving 10 bases between. The CDR3 here is CASSYSRAAYEQYF. The CDR3 nucleotides read TGTGCCAGCAGTTACAGTAGGGCCGCCTACGAGCAGTACTTC.

This chain joins TRBV9 and TRBJ2-3; 9 nucleotides align to TRBD2. Germline CDR1 SGDLS, CDR2 YYNGEE. Trimming removed 3 bases from V and 5 bases from J; junction bases left unmatched: 7. The CDR3 length is 15 residues. CDR3 sequence: CASSAGAGGGDTQYF. The CDR3 region has the DNA TGTGCCAGCAGCGCGGGAGCGGGGGGAGGAGATACGCAGTATTTT. The variable domain in full, completed from reference TRBV9 and TRBJ2-3, reads DSGVTQTPKHLITATGQRVTLRCSPRSGDLSVYWYQQSLDQGLQFLIQYYNGEERAKGNILERFSAQQFPDLHSELNLSSLELGDSALYFCASSAGAGGGDTQYFGPGTRLTVL.

There are a few counts of this clonotype. V gene TRBV7-8 combines with J gene TRBJ2-7; D might be TRBD1 (5 bases). Between the trimmed V and J ends, which lost 7 bases and 5 bases, there was a span of 18 bases. This CDR3 comprises 14 residues. Germline CDR1 SGHVS, CDR2 FQNEAQ. This chain's CDR3 is CASMPYPGKHEQYF. Here the CDR3 DNA reads TGTGCCAGCATGCCCTACCCAGGGAAGCACGAGCAGTACTTC.

The rearrangement uses TRBV27 and TRBJ1-2, with 7 bases identical to TRBD1. With V trimmed by 5 bases and J by 7 bases, 10 bases remained unmatched. This CDR3 spans 14 amino acids. CDR1 is MNHEY, CDR2 SMNVEV, per germline (reference sequence). Written as DNA, the CDR3 is TGTGCCAGCAGTCCGGACAGGCTTCTCGGTGGCTACACCTTC. Translating it yields CASSPDRLLGGYTF.

The table lists this clonotype with a few counts. The rearrangement uses TRBV4-1 and TRBJ2-3, with unresolved D. V lost 0 bases to trimming and J lost 0 bases, with 7 bases between them. CDR1 MGHRA and CDR2 YSYEKL come from the germline V gene. CDR3 length: 15 amino acids. CDR3 protein: CASSQEWASTDTQYF. CDR3 DNA sequence: TGCGCCAGCAGCCAAGAGTGGGCCAGCACAGATACGCAGTATTTT.

This clonotype was observed a single time. The CDR3 carries no conserved terminal phenylalanine or tryptophan, so it likely arises from a read error. This rearrangement joins TRBV2 to TRBJ2-1; D is unclear. CDR3 size: 16 residues. Trimming cost V 6 bases and J 2 bases, with 17 bases left between them. CDR1 and CDR2 from the germline V gene are SNHLY and FYNNEI. The CDR3 is CASRATSSPTYNEQFL. The CDR3 DNA reads as TGTGCCAGCAGAGCCACGTCTAGTCCGACCTACAATGAGCAGTTCTTA.

The chain employs TRBV6-1 and TRBJ1-2, with 7 bases aligning to TRBD1. The CDR3 is 14 amino acids. Germline V lookup: CDR1 MNHNS, CDR2 SASEGT. V was pared by 8 bases and J by 3 bases, with 9 bases of the junction left unmatched. The CDR3 region has the DNA TGTGCCAGCGCCAGGAATGACAGGGACTATGGCTACACCTTC. Residues: CASARNDRDYGYTF.

This clonotype was detected only a few times. The J gene is TRBJ2-7, the V gene TRBV7-9; D may match TRBD1 or TRBD2 (6 bases each). The CDR3 extends over 13 amino acids. Germline V gene data show CDR1 as SEHNR and CDR2 as FQNEAQ (reference sequence). The V end was cut by 2 bases, the J end by 7 bases, with 12 bases between. The CDR3: CASSLPGAWEQYF. In DNA, the CDR3 is TGTGCCAGCAGCTTACCGGGGGCTTGGGAGCAGTACTTC.

The chain combines TRBV20-1 with TRBJ2-3; D uncertain. The V gene's germline CDR1 is DFQATT and CDR2 SNEGSKA (reference sequence). The CDR3 spans 13 residues. The ends were cut back, 0 bases at V and 6 bases at J, with 10 bases in the middle. The CDR3, as DNA: TGCAGTGCTAGAGAGCTTTTTTCGGATACGCAGTATTTT. It is translated as CSARELFSDTQYF.

Regarding this clonotype: The junction departs from germline at one end; a sequencing error may be responsible. V usage is TRBV7-2 and J usage is TRBJ1-2; D unresolved. Germline assignment: CDR1 SGHTA and CDR2 FQGNSA. The CDR3 covers 13 residues. CDR3 amino acids: CASSVAGVGGYTF. The CDR3 region has the DNA TGTGCCAGCAGCGTAGCTGGGGTGGGTGGCTACACCTTC.

This clonotype was seen once. The chain couples TRBV27 to TRBJ1-1; 8 bases match TRBD1. Germline CDR1 and CDR2: MNHEY and SMNVEV (reference sequence). V lost 4 bases and J lost 5; bases outside the gene matches: 18. The CDR3 spans 18 residues. CDR3 coding DNA: TGTGCCAGCAGTTCTAGAGGAACAGGGGGATTTCGGGGAACTGAAGCTTTCTTT. This encodes CASSSRGTGGFRGTEAFF.

V is TRBV29-1 and J is TRBJ2-1; D possibly corresponds to TRBD2 (6 bases). The last part of the DNA fits TRBJ2-7 better; the J call may be wrong. The CDR3 is 14 residues long. Per the germline V gene, CDR1 is SQVTM and CDR2 is ANQGSEA. The CDR3 region is CSVEGLIPINEQYF. CDR3 nucleotide sequence: TGCAGCGTTGAGGGACTCATCCCTATCAATGAGCAGTACTTC.

V and J are TRBV29-1 and TRBJ1-2; D unresolved. Germline-derived CDR1 and CDR2 are SQVTM and ANQGSEA. The CDR3 is 13 amino acids. Trimming removed 2 bases at V and 8 bases at J, with 15 bases between. This chain's CDR3 is CSVETPGPAGYTF. The CDR3 DNA is TGCAGCGTTGAAACCCCAGGACCCGCGGGCTACACCTTC.

Only a few counts were recorded for this clonotype. J is TRBJ2-3 and V is TRBV12-5; 7 nucleotides match TRBD2. The germline gives CDR1 LGHNT, CDR2 FRNRAP. Trimming removed 2 bases from V and 2 bases from J; junction bases left unmatched: 10. This CDR3 region has 17 residues. This CDR3 is CASGLCPTSEFTDTQYF. DNA of the CDR3: TGTGCTAGTGGTTTGTGTCCTACTAGCGAATTCACAGATACGCAGTATTTT.

The genes are TRBV5-5 and TRBJ1-2, with 10 bases fitting TRBD1. CDR1 SGHKS and CDR2 YYEKEE come from the germline V gene (reference sequence). The CDR3 has 16 amino acids. Trimming removed 4 bases from V and 2 bases from J; junction bases left unmatched: 8. The CDR3 reads CASSTRTGGPNYGYTF. In nucleotides, the CDR3 is TGTGCCAGCAGCACCAGGACAGGGGGGCCCAACTATGGCTACACCTTC.

This rearrangement joins TRBV6-6 to TRBJ2-7, with no clear D. Looked up from germline, CDR1 is MNHNY and CDR2 is SVGAGI (reference sequence). Trimming left V 3 bases short and J 2 bases short, with 14 bases between. This CDR3 region has 15 residues. For the CDR3, the DNA is TGTGCCAGCAGTTATTCCGGTCTATCGACCTACGAGCAGTACTTC. Its protein product is CASSYSGLSTYEQYF.

The rearrangement uses TRBV28 and TRBJ2-1; TRBD2 agrees at 7 bases. The junction had 19 bases not matched to a gene; V was cut back by 7 bases and J by 7 bases. This CDR3 has 17 amino acids. Germline V gene sequence: CDR1 MDHEN, CDR2 SYDVKM. CDR3 region: CASTIPARGVKRNEQFF. The CDR3 DNA is TGTGCCAGCACCATCCCCGCTCGGGGGGTTAAGAGGAATGAGCAGTTCTTC. Full variable domain (missing parts from reference TRBV28 and TRBJ2-1): DVKVTQSSRYLVKRTGEKVFLECVQDMDHENMFWYRQDPGLGLRLIYFSYDVKMKEKGDIPEGYSVSREKKERFSLILESASTNQTSMYLCASTIPARGVKRNEQFFGPGTRLTVL.

The chain uses TRBV28 and TRBJ1-5; D ambiguous. The CDR3 totals 11 residues. Per germline, CDR1 MDHEN and CDR2 SYDVKM. V lost 8 bases to trimming and J lost 5 bases, with 7 bases between them. In DNA form, the CDR3 reads TGTGCCAGCGCAGAAGATCAGCCCCAGCATTTT. It yields the protein CASAEDQPQHF. The full variable domain, its missing parts supplied by reference TRBV28 and TRBJ1-5, is DVKVTQSSRYLVKRTGEKVFLECVQDMDHENMFWYRQDPGLGLRLIYFSYDVKMKEKGDIPEGYSVSREKKERFSLILESASTNQTSMYLCASAEDQPQHFGDGTRLSIL.

The chain employs TRBV15 and TRBJ1-4; the D gene is possibly TRBD1 (6 bases). The CDR3 length is 15 residues. Trimming shortened V by 3 bases and J by 8 bases, and 16 bases separated the two germline ends. Germline CDR1 reads LNHNV; CDR2 reads YYDKDF (reference sequence). CDR3 protein: CATSSTGPGREKLFF. In DNA form, the CDR3 reads TGTGCCACCAGCAGCACAGGGCCCGGGAGGGAAAAACTGTTTTTT.

This sequence joins TRBV7-8 and TRBJ2-5; D is possibly TRBD1 (6 bases). With the DNA end fitting TRBJ2-7 better, the J assignment may be wrong. The CDR3 is 15 amino acids. Germline V gene data show CDR1 as SGHVS and CDR2 as FQNEAQ. The CDR3 DNA reads TGTGCCAGCAGCCGTACGGGACAAGGGGTCCACGAGCAGTACTTC. Translating gives CASSRTGQGVHEQYF.